This T cell receptor (beta chain) was sequenced during a study of blood T cell repertoires in COVID-19. Study-level information: Samples representing acute and convalescent COVID-19 were sourced from the United States, Italy and Spain.

The table lists this clone with a few counts. Study processing details: Estimated nucleated cell counts came from reference gene primer amplification. Sequencing was performed with immunoSEQ multiplex PCR; in TCRdb, only in-frame clones are kept and a portion is missing. From that table come the V and J calls and clone size; the DNA was used to work out D and trimming. The sample lists roughly 43,000 clones, about 85% occurring once. V trimming: 5 bases; J trimming: 7 bases; junction bases outside the gene matches: 8. CDR1 and CDR2 (germline): SGHNT, YENEEA. The CDR3 spans 15 residues. The source is a woman aged 45-60 years who had recovered from COVID-19. V usage is TRBV11-3 and J usage is TRBJ2-1, with TRBD1 identical over 10 bases. The sequenced sample consisted of PBMCs or T cells enriched from blood (not recorded which). CDR3 residues: CASSPRQGALNEQFF. The CDR3 bases are TGTGCCAGCAGCCCCCGACAGGGGGCGTTGAATGAGCAGTTCTTC.